This TCR beta chain emerged from a study of shared clonotypes between healthy human individuals. As for the study in general: Samples came from a couple of female and three male donors aged 18 to 49.

Method: immunoSEQ multiplex PCR; TCRdb's copy keeps in-frame clones and lacks some. The repertoire consists of about 2 million clones, with approximately 94% occurring once and the leading ten covering roughly 1%. Cells designated naive CD8 were CD45RO-negative and were positively selected for CCR7, with terminally differentiated effector memory CD45RA+ cells excluded. Recent vaccinations or acute infections were absent in the healthy HIV-negative adult donors. The CDR3 is 17 amino acids. Germline CDR1 SEHNR, CDR2 FQNEAQ (reference sequence). Trimming pared 2 bases from V and 0 bases from J, leaving 14 bases between.

This TCR was sampled from a man between 18 and 35 years old in good health. The chain couples TRBV7-9 to TRBJ2-1; D not certain. The sequenced sample consisted of naive CD8+ T cells sorted from blood. The CDR3 region has the DNA TGTGCCAGCAGCTTAATCAGAGGTCCAAGCTCCTACAATGAGCAGTTCTTC. As protein: CASSLIRGPSSYNEQFF. Combining the CDR3 with reference TRBV7-9 and TRBJ2-1 gives the whole variable domain DTGVSQNPRHKITKRGQNVTFRCDPISEHNRLYWYRQTLGQGPEFLTYFQNEAQLEKSRLLSDRFSAERPKGSFSTLEIQRTEQGDSAMYLCASSLIRGPSSYNEQFFGPGTRLTVL.